The clone carrying this T cell receptor beta chain came up a few times. Its antigen remains unidentified. Findings and limits, study-wide: Tumor Treg TCRs overlapped most with tumor naive CD4+ cells. In terms of TCR gene usage, tumor memory CD4+ T cells clustered together with blood and lymph node memory CD4+ cells, as well as with lymph node naive CD4+ cells.

MiXCR, run by TCRdb on the 5' RACE reads, gives a single entry per CDR3 protein. The table shows some 62,000 distinct CDR3 sequences, with 25% to 30% occurring only once. This CDR3 spans 16 amino acids. V gave up 4 bases and J gave up 3 bases; unmatched junction bases: 10. Germline-derived CDR1 and CDR2 are SGHNT and YYREEE (reference sequence). The V gene is TRBV5-4, the J gene TRBJ2-7; 10 bases align to TRBD2. The receptor was isolated from a female donor with breast cancer. Material for sequencing was tumor-infiltrating naive CD4+ T cells sorted from the breast tumor. Subset: naive CD4+ T cells, CD4+CD45RA+CD25-. As DNA, the CDR3 is TGTGCCAGCAGCCCCGTAGCGGGAGGACAACTCTACGAGCAGTACTTC. Protein product: CASSPVAGGQLYEQYF. Full variable domain (remainder filled in from reference TRBV5-4 and TRBJ2-7): ETGVTQSPTHLIKTRGQQVTLRCSSQSGHNTVSWYQQALGQGPQFIFQYYREEENGRGNFPPRFSGLQFPNYSSELNVNALELDDSALYLCASSPVAGGQLYEQYFGPGTRLTVT.